This T cell receptor beta chain was recorded in a study of cytomegalovirus exposure and HLA in healthy donors. The V gene's germline CDR1 is SEHNR and CDR2 FQNEAQ (reference sequence). V gave up 6 bases and J gave up 1 base, with 16 bases separating them. This CDR3 is 16 amino acids long. Study-wide findings and caveats: Only CMV serostatus was available as immune exposure information. Most of the TCR beta V segments (in an earlier analysis) were productive either about 90% or about 30% of the time.

The PCR ran on 60 Vbeta and 13 Jbeta primers. Here immunoSEQ multiplex PCR was the method, and the copy in TCRdb shows in-frame clones only, minus some. The sample holds around 140,000 clones, about 77% seen once. Note on this clone: Its antigen remains unknown.

Input material: PBMCs. V is TRBV7-9 and J is TRBJ2-1; no firm D call. The sequence came from a woman between 40 and 55 years old in good health and CMV-seronegative. The CDR3, as DNA: TGTGCCAGCAGACCCACCTCCACAGTTTCCTACAATGAGCAGTTCTTC. Its protein product is CASRPTSTVSYNEQFF.